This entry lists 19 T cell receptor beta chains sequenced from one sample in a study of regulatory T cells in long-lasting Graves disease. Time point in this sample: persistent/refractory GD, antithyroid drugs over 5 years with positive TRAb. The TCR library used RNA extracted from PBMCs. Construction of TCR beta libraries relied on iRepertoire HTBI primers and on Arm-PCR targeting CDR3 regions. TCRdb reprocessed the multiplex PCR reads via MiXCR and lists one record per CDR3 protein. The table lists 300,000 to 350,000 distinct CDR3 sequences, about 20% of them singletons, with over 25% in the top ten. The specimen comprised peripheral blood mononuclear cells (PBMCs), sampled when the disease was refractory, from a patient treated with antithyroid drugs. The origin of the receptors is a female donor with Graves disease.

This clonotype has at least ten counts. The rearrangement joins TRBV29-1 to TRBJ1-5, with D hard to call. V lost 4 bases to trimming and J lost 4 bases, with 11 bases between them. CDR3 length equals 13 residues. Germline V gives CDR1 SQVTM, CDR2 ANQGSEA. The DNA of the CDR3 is TGCAGCGTTGGTCATCTTTGGAATCAGCCCCAGCATTTT. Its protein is CSVGHLWNQPQHF.

The CDR3 region has the DNA TGTGCCAGCAGTTTAGTTGTGACTAGCACAGATACGCAGTATTTT. This encodes CASSLVVTSTDTQYF. The chain carries TRBV28 and TRBJ2-3; D remains ambiguous. CDR1 is MDHEN, CDR2 SYDVKM, per germline. The CDR3 length is 15 residues. Trimming pared 2 bases from V and 0 bases from J, leaving 9 bases between.

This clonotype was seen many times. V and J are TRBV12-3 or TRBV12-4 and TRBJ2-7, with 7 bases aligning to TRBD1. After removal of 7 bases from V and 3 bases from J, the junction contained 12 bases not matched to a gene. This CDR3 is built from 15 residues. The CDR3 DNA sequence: TGTGCCAGCAAATCCACCCGGGACAGAAGCTACGAGCAGTACTTC. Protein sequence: CASKSTRDRSYEQYF.

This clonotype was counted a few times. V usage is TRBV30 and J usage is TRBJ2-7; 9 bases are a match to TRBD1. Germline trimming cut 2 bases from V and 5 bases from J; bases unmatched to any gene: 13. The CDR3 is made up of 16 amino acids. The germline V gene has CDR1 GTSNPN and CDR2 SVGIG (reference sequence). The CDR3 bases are TGTGCCTGGAGTAAACTAGGGACAGGGATTTCCGACGAGCAGTACTTC. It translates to CAWSKLGTGISDEQYF.

The CDR3 sequence: CASSLSAGYTEAFF. The CDR3 nucleotides read TGTGCCAGCAGTTTATCCGCCGGGTACACTGAAGCTTTCTTT. This sequence joins TRBV28 and TRBJ1-1; D gene unclear. The CDR3 totals 14 residues. The V gene's germline CDR1 is MDHEN and CDR2 SYDVKM. V lost 1 base, J lost 3 bases, and 9 bases lay in between.

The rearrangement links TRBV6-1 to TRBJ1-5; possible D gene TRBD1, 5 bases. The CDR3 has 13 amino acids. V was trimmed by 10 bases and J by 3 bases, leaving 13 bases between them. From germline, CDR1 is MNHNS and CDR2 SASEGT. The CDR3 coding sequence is TGTGCCATCGCTGACAGCTTCAATCAGCCCCAGCATTTT. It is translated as CAIADSFNQPQHF.

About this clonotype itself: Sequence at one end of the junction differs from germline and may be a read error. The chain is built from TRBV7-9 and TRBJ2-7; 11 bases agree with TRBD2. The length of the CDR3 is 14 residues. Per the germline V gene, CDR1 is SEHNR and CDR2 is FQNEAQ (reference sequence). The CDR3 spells CVSSRRLAGNEQYF. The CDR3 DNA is TGTGTCAGCAGCAGAAGACTAGCGGGGAACGAGCAGTACTTC.

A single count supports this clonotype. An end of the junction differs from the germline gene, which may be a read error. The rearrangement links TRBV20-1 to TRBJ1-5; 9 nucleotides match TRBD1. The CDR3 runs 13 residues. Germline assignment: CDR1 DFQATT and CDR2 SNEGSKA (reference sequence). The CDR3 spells CGAPRQGVQPQHF. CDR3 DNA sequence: TGCGGTGCTCCTAGACAGGGGGTTCAGCCCCAGCATTTT.

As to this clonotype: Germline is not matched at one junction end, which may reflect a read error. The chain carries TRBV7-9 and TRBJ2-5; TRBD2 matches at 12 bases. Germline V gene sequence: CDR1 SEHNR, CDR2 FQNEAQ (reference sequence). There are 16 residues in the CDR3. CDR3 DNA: TGTGCCAGCAGCCAGACTAGCGGGGGCACCCAAGAGACCCAGCACTTC. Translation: CASSQTSGGTQETQHF.

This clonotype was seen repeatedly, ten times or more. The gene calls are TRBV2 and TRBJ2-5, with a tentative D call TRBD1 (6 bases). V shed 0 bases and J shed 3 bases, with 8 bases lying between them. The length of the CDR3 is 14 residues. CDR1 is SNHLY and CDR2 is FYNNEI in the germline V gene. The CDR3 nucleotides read TGTGCCAGCAGTGAAGCAAGGACAGAAGAGACCCAGTACTTC. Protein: CASSEARTEETQYF.

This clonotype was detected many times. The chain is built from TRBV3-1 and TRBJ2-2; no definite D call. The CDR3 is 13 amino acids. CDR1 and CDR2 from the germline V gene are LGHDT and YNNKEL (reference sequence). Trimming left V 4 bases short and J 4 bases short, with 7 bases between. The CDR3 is CASSPVVTGELFF. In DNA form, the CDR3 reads TGTGCCAGCAGCCCCGTAGTCACCGGGGAGCTGTTTTTT.

In DNA, the CDR3 is TGTGCCAGCAGCTTAATAGGTCGGCGAGACAGGGTAGAGCTCGAGCAGTACTTC. Translation: CASSLIGRRDRVELEQYF. The chain recombines TRBV12-3 or TRBV12-4 with TRBJ2-7, with TRBD1 matching 7 bases. This CDR3 has 18 residues. After removal of 6 bases from V and 6 bases from J, the junction contained 23 bases not matched to a gene.

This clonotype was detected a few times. The CDR3 nucleotides are TGTGCCAGCAGCTTGATTAGCGGTAGTTCCTACGAGCAGTACTTC. Amino acid sequence: CASSLISGSSYEQYF. The chain links TRBV5-5 to TRBJ2-7; D may be TRBD2 (6 bases). Germline lookup yields CDR1 SGHKS and CDR2 YYEKEE (reference sequence). The V and J ends lost 1 base and 1 base respectively, with 12 bases between them. CDR3 length equals 15 residues.

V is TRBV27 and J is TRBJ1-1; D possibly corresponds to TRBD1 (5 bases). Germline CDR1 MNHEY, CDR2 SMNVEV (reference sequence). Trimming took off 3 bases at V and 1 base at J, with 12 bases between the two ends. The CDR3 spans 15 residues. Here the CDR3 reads CASSFSITGNTEAFF. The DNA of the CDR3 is TGTGCCAGCAGTTTCTCCATAACAGGGAACACTGAAGCTTTCTTT.

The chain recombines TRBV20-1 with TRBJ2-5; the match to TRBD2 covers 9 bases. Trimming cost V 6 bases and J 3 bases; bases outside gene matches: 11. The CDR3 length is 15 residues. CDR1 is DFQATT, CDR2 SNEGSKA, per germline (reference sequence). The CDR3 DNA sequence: TGCAGTGCCAGGGGCGGGGGGGCATCTAAAGAGACCCAGTACTTC. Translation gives CSARGGGASKETQYF.

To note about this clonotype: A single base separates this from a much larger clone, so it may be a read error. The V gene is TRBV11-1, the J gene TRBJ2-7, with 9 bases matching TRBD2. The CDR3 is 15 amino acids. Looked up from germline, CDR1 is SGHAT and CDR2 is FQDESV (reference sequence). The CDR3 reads CASCFGLARSYEQYF. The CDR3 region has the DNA TGTGCCAGCTGCTTCGGACTAGCGAGGTCCTACGAGCAGTACTTC.

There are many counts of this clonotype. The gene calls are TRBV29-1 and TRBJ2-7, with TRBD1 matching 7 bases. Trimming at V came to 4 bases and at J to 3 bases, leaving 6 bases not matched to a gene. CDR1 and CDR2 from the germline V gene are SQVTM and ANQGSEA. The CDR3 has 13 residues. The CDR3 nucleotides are TGCAGCGTTGGGGGACAGTCGGGCTACGAGCAGTACTTC. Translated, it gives CSVGGQSGYEQYF.

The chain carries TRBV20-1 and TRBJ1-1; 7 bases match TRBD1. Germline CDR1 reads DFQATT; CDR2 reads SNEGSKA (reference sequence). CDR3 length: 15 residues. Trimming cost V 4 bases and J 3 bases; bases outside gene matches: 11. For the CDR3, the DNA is TGCAGTGCTAAGGGGGCAAAAAGGTGGGACACTGAAGCTTTCTTT. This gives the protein CSAKGAKRWDTEAFF.

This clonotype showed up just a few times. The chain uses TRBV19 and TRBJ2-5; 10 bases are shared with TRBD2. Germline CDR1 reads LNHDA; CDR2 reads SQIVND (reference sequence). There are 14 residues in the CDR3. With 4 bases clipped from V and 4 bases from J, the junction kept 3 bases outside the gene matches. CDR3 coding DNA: TGTGCCAGTAGTACCTGGACTAGCGGAGAGACCCAGTACTTC. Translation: CASSTWTSGETQYF.